This T cell receptor (beta chain) originates from a study of siplizumab effects on memory and regulatory T cells. Whole-study results and caveats: Under siplizumab, alloreactive sequences traced to unstimulated CD4+ memory cells were significantly reduced.

Assays examined approximately 99,000 TCR templates per sample. The table came from immunoSEQ multiplex PCR; TCRdb's copy has only in-frame clones and leaves some out. The sample has 85,000 to 130,000 clones, roughly 94% seen once. For this clone: No antigen is known for it.

The V gene lost 3 bases and the J gene lost 3 bases, with 0 bases spanning the gap. Germline loops: CDR1 MNHEY, CDR2 SVGAGI. The CDR3 covers 11 residues. The clonotype was recovered from a human donor in good health. Sequencing was done on a sample of Tregs sorted from blood. This chain uses TRBV6-5 with TRBJ1-3; D is undetermined. The CDR3 bases are TGTGCCAGCAGTTATGGAAACACCATATATTTT. Translation gives CASSYGNTIYF.